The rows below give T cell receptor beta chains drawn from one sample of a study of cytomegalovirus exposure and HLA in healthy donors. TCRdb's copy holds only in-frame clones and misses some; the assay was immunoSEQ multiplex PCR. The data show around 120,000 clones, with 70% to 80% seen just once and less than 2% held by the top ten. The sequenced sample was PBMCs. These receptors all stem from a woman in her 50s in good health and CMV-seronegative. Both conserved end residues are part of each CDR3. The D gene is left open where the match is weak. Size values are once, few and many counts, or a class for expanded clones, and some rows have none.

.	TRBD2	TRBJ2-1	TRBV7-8	TGTGCCAGCAGCTTAGAAGGACTAGCGGGAAATGAGCAGTTCTTC	CASSLEGLAGNEQFF
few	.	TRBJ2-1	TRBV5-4	TGTGCCAGCAGTTACGGGGGAATTACCTACAATGAGCAGTTCTTC	CASSYGGITYNEQFF
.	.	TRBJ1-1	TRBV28	TGTGCCAGCAGATCTATACAGGCCGCCCTAAACACTGAAGCTTTCTTT	CASRSIQAALNTEAFF
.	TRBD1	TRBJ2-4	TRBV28	TGTGCCAGCAGTTTCCCAAGGACAGGAAGGGGCCCGAAGGAAAACATTCAGTACTTC	CASSFPRTGRGPKENIQYF
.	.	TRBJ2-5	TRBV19	TGTGCCAGTAGTATATTGGCCCTCCAAGAGACCCAGTACTTC	CASSILALQETQYF
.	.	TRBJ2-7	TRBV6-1	TGTGCCAGCAGGGTTGGCGAGGTAAGCTACGAGCAGTACTTC	CASRVGEVSYEQYF
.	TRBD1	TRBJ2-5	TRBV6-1	TGTGCCAGCAGGAGGGGGCTTCGGGAGACCCAGTACTTC	CASRRGLRETQYF
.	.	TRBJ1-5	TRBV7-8	TGTGCCAGCAGCACCGGGACTTCTACTAGGGGCAATCAGCCCCAGCATTTT	CASSTGTSTRGNQPQHF
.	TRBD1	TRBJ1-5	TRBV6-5	TGTGCCAGCAGTTCCCGGGACAGTCCTAATCAGCCCCAGAATTTT	CASSSRDSPNQPQNF
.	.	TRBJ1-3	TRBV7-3	TGTGCCAGCAGCTTAAGTGGGGGCGCGGGAAACACCATATATTTT	CASSLSGGAGNTIYF
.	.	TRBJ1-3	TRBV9	TGTGCCAGCAGCGTAGCAGGGATTAGTATCTCTGGAAACACCATATATTTT	CASSVAGISISGNTIYF
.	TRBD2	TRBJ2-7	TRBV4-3	TGCGCCAGCAGCCAAGGTCTAGCGGTCTCCTACGAGCAGTACTTC	CASSQGLAVSYEQYF
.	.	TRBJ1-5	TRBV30	TGTGCCTGGAGTGGGGAGGCGGCCCACCTTAATCAGCCCCAGCATTTT	CAWSGEAAHLNQPQHF
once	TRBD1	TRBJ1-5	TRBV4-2	TGTGCCAGCAGCCAAGTTCGGGCCGGACAGGGCGGTCAGCCCCAGAATTTT	CASSQVRAGQGGQPQNF
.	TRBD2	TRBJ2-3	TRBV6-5	TGTGCCAGCAGTTACTCGCGGCTAGCGGAACCTTATACGCAGTATTTT	CASSYSRLAEPYTQYF
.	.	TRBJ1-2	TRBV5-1	TGCGCCAGCAGCTTGGGACAGACTTCCTATGGCTACACCTTC	CASSLGQTSYGYTF